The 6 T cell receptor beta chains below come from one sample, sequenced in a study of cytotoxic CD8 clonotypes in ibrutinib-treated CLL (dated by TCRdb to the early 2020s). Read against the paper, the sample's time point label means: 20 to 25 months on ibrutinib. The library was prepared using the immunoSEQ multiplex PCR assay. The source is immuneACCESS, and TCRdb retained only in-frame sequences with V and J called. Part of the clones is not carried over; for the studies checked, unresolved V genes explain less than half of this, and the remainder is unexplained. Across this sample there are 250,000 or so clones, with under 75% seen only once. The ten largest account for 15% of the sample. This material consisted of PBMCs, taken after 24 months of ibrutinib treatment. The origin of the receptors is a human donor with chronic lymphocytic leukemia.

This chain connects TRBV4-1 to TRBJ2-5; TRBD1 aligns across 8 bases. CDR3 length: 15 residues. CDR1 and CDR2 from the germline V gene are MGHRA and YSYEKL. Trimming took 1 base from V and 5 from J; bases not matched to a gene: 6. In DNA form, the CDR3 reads TGCGCCAGCAGCCAAGGACAGGGGCTTGGGGAGACCCAGTACTTC. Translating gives CASSQGQGLGETQYF.

The CDR3 loop reads CASSLLGAGELFF. The CDR3 bases are TGTGCCAGCAGTTTATTGGGAGCCGGGGAGCTGTTTTTT. The V gene is TRBV27, the J gene TRBJ2-2; D may be TRBD2 (5 bases). The CDR3 sequence is 13 residues long. Trimming removed 1 base at V and 6 bases at J, with 6 bases between. Germline CDR1 and CDR2: MNHEY and SMNVEV (reference sequence).

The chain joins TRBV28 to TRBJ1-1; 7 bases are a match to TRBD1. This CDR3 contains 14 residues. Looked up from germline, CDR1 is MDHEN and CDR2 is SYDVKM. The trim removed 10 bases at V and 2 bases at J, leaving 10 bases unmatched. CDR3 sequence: CATTAGQSNTEAFF. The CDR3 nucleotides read TGTGCCACTACCGCGGGACAGTCAAACACTGAAGCTTTCTTT.

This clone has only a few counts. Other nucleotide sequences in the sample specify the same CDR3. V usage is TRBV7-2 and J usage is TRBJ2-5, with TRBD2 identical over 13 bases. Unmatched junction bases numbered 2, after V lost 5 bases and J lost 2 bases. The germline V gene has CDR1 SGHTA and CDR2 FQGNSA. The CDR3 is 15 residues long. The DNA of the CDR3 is TGTGCCAGCAGCCTGGGACTAGCGGGACAAGAGACCCAGTACTTC. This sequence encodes CASSLGLAGQETQYF. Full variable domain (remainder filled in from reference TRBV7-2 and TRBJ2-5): GAGVSQSPSNKVTEKGKDVELRCDPISGHTALYWYRQSLGQGLEFLIYFQGNSAPDKSGLPSDRFSAERTGGSVSTLTIQRTQQEDSAVYLCASSLGLAGQETQYFGPGTRLLVL.

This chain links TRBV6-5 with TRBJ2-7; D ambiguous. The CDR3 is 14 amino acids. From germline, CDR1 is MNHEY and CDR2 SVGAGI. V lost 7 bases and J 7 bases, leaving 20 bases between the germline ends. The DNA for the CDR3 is TGTGCCAGCACCTTGCGGCTAGTTGGGTCGGAGCAGTACTTC. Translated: CASTLRLVGSEQYF.

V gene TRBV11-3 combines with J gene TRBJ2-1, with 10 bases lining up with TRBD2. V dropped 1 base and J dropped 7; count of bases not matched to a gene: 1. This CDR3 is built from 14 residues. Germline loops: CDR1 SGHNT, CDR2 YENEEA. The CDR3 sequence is CASSLAGLANEQFF. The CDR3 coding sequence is TGTGCCAGCAGCTTAGCGGGACTAGCGAATGAGCAGTTCTTC.